This T cell receptor (beta chain) was recorded in a study of vaccination and CD4 T cells after COVID-19. Study-wide context: Post-COVID sampling occurred a median about 100 days after diagnosis (range 35 to 161).

With the Oncomine TCR Beta short-read assay, DNA from cultured CD4+ T cells was sequenced. TCRdb passed the PCR reads through MiXCR, listing each CDR3 protein once. Of some 10,000 distinct CDR3 sequences in the sample, 55% to 75% are singletons; the top ten hold roughly 27%. Per germline, CDR1 MNHEY and CDR2 SMNVEV (reference sequence). This CDR3 is built from 15 residues. V trimming: 4 bases; J trimming: 1 base; junction bases outside the gene matches: 4. A remark on this clonotype: What it binds is unknown.

This sample's treatment: roughly 10-day PBMC culture with coronavirus spike peptide pools or control peptides (ViraFEST assay). Under the ViraFEST approach, antigen-specific T cells were expanded with peptide pools and TCRs subsequently sequenced. More than 1.5 million PBMCs were grown per well alongside 7.5 to 10 IU/ml IL-2 and 7.5 to 10 ug/ml peptide pools. The cultures had half their medium swapped for fresh IL-2 medium on days 3 and 7. The source material was CD4+ T cells from blood, cultured in vitro. The TCR originated in a human donor who had recovered from COVID-19. The rearrangement uses TRBV27 and TRBJ1-1, with 9 bases fitting TRBD1. CDR3 nucleotides: TGTGCCAGCAGTTCCCCGGGACAGGGGAACACTGAAGCTTTCTTT. Translating gives CASSSPGQGNTEAFF.